Following are 29 T cell receptor beta chains from one sample sequenced in a study of cytomegalovirus exposure and HLA in healthy donors. This PCR relied on a set of 60 Vbeta primers and 13 Jbeta primers. Repertoires were generated with immunoSEQ multiplex PCR, while TCRdb's copy carries only in-frame clones and drops some. The repertoire holds about 160,000 clones, with around 79% as singletons. Material for sequencing was PBMCs. These receptors came from a human donor in good health.

The chain is built from TRBV18 and TRBJ2-3; 9 bases match TRBD2. V shed 3 bases and J 4 bases; nucleotides not matched to a gene: 11. This CDR3 is 17 amino acids long. Germline loops: CDR1 KGHSH, CDR2 LQKENI. The CDR3 reads CASSPLARTSESDTQYF. The CDR3, as DNA: TGTGCCAGCTCACCTTTGGCCCGGACTAGCGAATCAGATACGCAGTATTTT.

The rearrangement joins TRBV18 to TRBJ2-3, with 8 bases aligning to TRBD2. Germline CDR1 and CDR2: KGHSH and LQKENI. The CDR3 length is 18 residues. J gave up 3 bases and V 3 bases, and 14 bases lay outside the gene matches. Written as DNA, the CDR3 is TGTGCCAGCTCACCCGGTCCGGGGGGACTAGGGGTGACAGATACGCAGTATTTT. This sequence encodes CASSPGPGGLGVTDTQYF.

V and J are TRBV27 and TRBJ2-7; no firm D call. CDR1 and CDR2 from the germline V gene are MNHEY and SMNVEV (reference sequence). The CDR3 is 15 residues long. The V and J ends lost 3 bases and 3 bases respectively, with 15 bases between them. CDR3 amino acids: CASSFSVAVGYEQYF. Here the CDR3 DNA reads TGTGCCAGCAGTTTCTCTGTAGCTGTCGGCTACGAGCAGTACTTC.

This clone was seen only once. The chain employs TRBV6-5 and TRBJ2-3; no clear D gene. This CDR3 contains 14 residues. Germline V lookup: CDR1 MNHEY, CDR2 SVGAGI. V was cut by 1 base and J by 3 bases, with 8 bases left in between. The CDR3 nucleotides read TGTGCCAGCAGTTACTTAGCTGGGACAGATACGCAGTATTTT. Protein sequence: CASSYLAGTDTQYF.

Notes on this clone: The sample carries other DNA sequences with the same CDR3. The chain uses TRBV7-8 and TRBJ1-5; perhaps TRBD1 as D (6 bases). CDR1 SGHVS and CDR2 FQNEAQ come from the germline V gene. This CDR3 spans 15 amino acids. V dropped 3 bases and J dropped 0 bases, with 9 bases sitting between them. DNA for the CDR3: TGTGCCAGCAGCTTGGACAGTGTTAGCAATCAGCCCCAGCATTTT. Encoded protein: CASSLDSVSNQPQHF.

V is TRBV7-2 and J is TRBJ2-5; TRBD2 matches 12 bases. This CDR3 has 17 amino acids. Germline V gives CDR1 SGHTA, CDR2 FQGNSA. V shed 1 base, J shed 2 bases, and the junction held 5 bases outside the gene matches. As DNA, the CDR3 is TGTGCCAGCAGCTTAGGGCTAGCGGGAGGGATACAAGAGACCCAGTACTTC. Amino acid sequence: CASSLGLAGGIQETQYF. The full variable domain, in which reference TRBV7-2 and TRBJ2-5 provide the parts outside the CDR3, is GAGVSQSPSNKVTEKGKDVELRCDPISGHTALYWYRQSLGQGLEFLIYFQGNSAPDKSGLPSDRFSAERTGGSVSTLTIQRTQQEDSAVYLCASSLGLAGGIQETQYFGPGTRLLVL.

This clone has just a few counts. The chain links TRBV7-8 to TRBJ1-2, with 8 bases that match TRBD1. CDR1 SGHVS and CDR2 FQNEAQ come from the germline V gene. This CDR3 is built from 14 residues. Trimming removed 4 bases from V and 4 bases from J; junction bases left unmatched: 5. The DNA for the CDR3 is TGTGCCAGCAGCTCCCGGACAGGGAGCTATGGCTACACCTTC. This gives the protein CASSSRTGSYGYTF.

This clone showed up just once. The CDR3: CASSSPSRRLYEQYF. For the CDR3, the DNA is TGTGCCAGCAGTTCGCCTAGCCGACGGTTATACGAGCAGTACTTC. The V and J genes are TRBV27 and TRBJ2-7, with D tentatively TRBD2 (5 bases). The germline gives CDR1 MNHEY, CDR2 SMNVEV (reference sequence). V gave up 4 bases and J gave up 4 bases, with 17 bases separating them. The CDR3 spans 15 residues.

This clone was observed a few times. This chain joins TRBV6-1 and TRBJ1-1; 8 bases fit TRBD1. CDR3 length: 14 residues. Per the germline V gene, CDR1 is MNHNS and CDR2 is SASEGT. Trimming took 6 bases from V and 2 from J; bases not matched to a gene: 5. CDR3 sequence reads: CASRYQGANTEAFF. In DNA form, the CDR3 reads TGTGCCAGCAGATACCAGGGGGCCAACACTGAAGCTTTCTTT.

The gene calls are TRBV5-1 and TRBJ1-6; perhaps TRBD1 as D (6 bases). The ends were cut back, 4 bases at V and 8 bases at J, with 16 bases in the middle. The CDR3 is made up of 15 amino acids. Germline CDR1 reads SGHRS; CDR2 reads YFSETQ. The CDR3 protein is CASSPDGTLDSPLHF. The CDR3 coding sequence is TGCGCCAGCAGCCCCGACGGGACATTGGATTCACCCCTCCACTTT.

This clone was observed a single time. The J gene is TRBJ1-1, the V gene TRBV6-5, with D possibly being TRBD1 (5 bases). Germline CDR1 is MNHEY and CDR2 is SVGAGI. This CDR3 spans 13 amino acids. The germline V and J ends were trimmed by 7 bases and 2 bases, with 11 bases remaining between them. The CDR3 region is CASKIDRNTEAFF. CDR3 nucleotides: TGTGCCAGCAAGATTGACAGAAACACTGAAGCTTTCTTT.

The V gene is TRBV11-2, the J gene TRBJ2-3; D gene uncertain. The CDR3 extends over 17 amino acids. Germline CDR1 SGHAT, CDR2 FQNNGV. V was shortened by 4 bases and J by 0 bases, with 17 bases between the two germline ends. This chain's CDR3 is CASSSRSTPSSTDTQYF. CDR3 nucleotides: TGTGCCAGCAGCTCCCGCTCGACACCTTCTAGCACAGATACGCAGTATTTT. Full variable domain (rest looked up from reference TRBV11-2 and TRBJ2-3): EAGVAQSPRYKIIEKRQSVAFWCNPISGHATLYWYQQILGQGPKLLIQFQNNGVVDDSQLPKDRFSAERLKGVDSTLKIQPAKLEDSAVYLCASSSRSTPSSTDTQYFGPGTRLTVL.

V is TRBV11-2 and J is TRBJ1-1; possibly TRBD1 for D (6 bases). Germline assignment: CDR1 SGHAT and CDR2 FQNNGV. Trimming shortened V by 5 bases and J by 1 base, and 8 bases separated the two germline ends. This CDR3 is built from 13 residues. The CDR3, as DNA: TGTGCCAGCAGCGGACAGCCGAACACTGAAGCTTTCTTT. Protein product: CASSGQPNTEAFF.

This sequence joins TRBV29-1 and TRBJ2-4; maybe TRBD1 (5 bases). Germline V gives CDR1 SQVTM, CDR2 ANQGSEA. V gave up 4 bases and J gave up 6 bases, with 7 bases separating them. The CDR3 is 11 amino acids. The CDR3 protein is CSVADTNIQYF. As DNA, the CDR3 is TGCAGCGTTGCGGACACAAACATTCAGTACTTC.

This clone has a single count. Other nucleotide sequences from this sample produce the same CDR3. The V call is TRBV2, the J call TRBJ1-5; D possibly corresponds to TRBD1 (5 bases). The CDR3 covers 14 residues. Trimming removed 5 bases at V and 2 bases at J, with 10 bases between. Germline CDR1 is SNHLY and CDR2 is FYNNEI. CDR3 loop: CASSRDRGNQPQHF. DNA for the CDR3: TGTGCCAGCAGTCGAGACAGAGGCAATCAGCCCCAGCATTTT.

The chain combines TRBV19 with TRBJ1-2; 7 bases align to TRBD1. Trimming removed 2 bases from V and 3 bases from J; junction bases left unmatched: 9. This CDR3 is 16 amino acids long. CDR1 and CDR2 from the germline V gene are LNHDA and SQIVND (reference sequence). The CDR3, as DNA: TGTGCCAGTAGTATATGGTTTGGAGGGGGCGACTATGGCTACACCTTC. Translating gives CASSIWFGGGDYGYTF.

This chain uses TRBV4-2 with TRBJ2-5, with D maybe TRBD1 (5 bases). This CDR3 is built from 15 residues. Germline loops: CDR1 LGHNA, CDR2 YNFKEQ. The ends were cut back, 1 base at V and 2 bases at J, with 11 bases in the middle. In DNA, the CDR3 is TGTGCCAGCAGCCAAGTAGGGGTATTACAAGAGACCCAGTACTTC. Translated: CASSQVGVLQETQYF.

The rearrangement joins TRBV7-2 to TRBJ1-4, with D possibly TRBD1 on 5 matching bases. In germline, CDR1 is SGHTA, CDR2 FQGNSA. V was shortened by 6 bases and J by 1 base, with 12 bases between the two germline ends. CDR3 length: 15 amino acids. The CDR3 bases are TGTGCCAGCAGTATACCCCAGGGAACTAATGAAAAACTGTTTTTT. Protein: CASSIPQGTNEKLFF.

This clone was detected a few times. This chain joins TRBV19 and TRBJ1-5; TRBD1 matches 8 bases. Germline V gene sequence: CDR1 LNHDA, CDR2 SQIVND (reference sequence). This CDR3 has 19 residues. With V trimmed by 6 bases and J by 7 bases, 23 bases remained unmatched. CDR3: CASRFLVAGGRQGKQPQHF. DNA of the CDR3: TGTGCCAGTAGGTTCCTCGTTGCTGGTGGGAGACAGGGGAAACAGCCCCAGCATTTT.

This chain uses TRBV28 with TRBJ1-5; D is perhaps TRBD1 (5 bases). The CDR3 consists of 14 residues. Germline values: CDR1 MDHEN, CDR2 SYDVKM. Trimming removed 7 bases from V and 1 base from J, with 11 bases in between. The CDR3 reads CASINRLSNQPQHF. As DNA, the CDR3 is TGTGCCAGCATTAACAGGCTGAGCAATCAGCCCCAGCATTTT.

The CDR3 loop is CASSLVSGTPVQPQHF. CDR3 DNA: TGTGCCAGCAGCTTAGTCTCCGGGACTCCGGTGCAGCCCCAGCATTTT. This chain connects TRBV5-8 to TRBJ1-5; D perhaps matches TRBD1 (5 bases). Between the trimmed V and J ends, which lost 2 bases and 7 bases, there was a span of 19 bases. This CDR3 spans 16 amino acids. Germline V gives CDR1 SGHTS, CDR2 YDEGEE.

The chain combines TRBV7-2 with TRBJ1-1; D gene unclear. Trimming shortened V by 5 bases and J by 4 bases, and 5 bases separated the two germline ends. The CDR3 sequence is 11 residues long. In germline, CDR1 is SGHTA, CDR2 FQGNSA. CDR3 sequence: CASSPGTEAFF. The CDR3 nucleotides read TGTGCCAGCAGCCCGGGCACTGAAGCTTTCTTT.

The chain has TRBV10-3 and TRBJ2-2; 10 bases are shared with TRBD1. V shed 6 bases and J 2 bases; nucleotides not matched to a gene: 6. Germline CDR1 reads ENHRY; CDR2 reads SYGVKD. The CDR3 is 16 residues long. CDR3 nucleotide sequence: TGTGCCATCAGCGAAAGGGACAGGGGTAACACCGGGGAGCTGTTTTTT. It specifies CAISERDRGNTGELFF.

J is TRBJ1-1 and V is TRBV6-1; the D gene is possibly TRBD1 (5 bases). V was trimmed by 2 bases and J by 10 bases, leaving 14 bases between them. The CDR3 loop spans 13 amino acids. CDR1 is MNHNS, CDR2 SASEGT, per germline. CDR3 loop: CASSEPRDVRAFF. The CDR3 bases are TGTGCCAGCAGTGAACCCAGGGATGTGAGAGCTTTCTTT.

This chain joins TRBV5-1 and TRBJ2-2; D might be TRBD2 (5 bases). The CDR3 length is 16 residues. Trimming shortened V by 4 bases and J by 5 bases, and 18 bases separated the two germline ends. CDR1 SGHRS and CDR2 YFSETQ come from the germline V gene. Here the CDR3 DNA reads TGCGCCAGCAGCCCCTCGAACTCCAGAGGGACCGGGGAGCTGTTTTTT. It encodes CASSPSNSRGTGELFF.

This clone was seen more than once but under ten times. The chain combines TRBV7-8 with TRBJ2-1; TRBD2 matches 9 bases. Per germline, CDR1 SGHVS and CDR2 FQNEAQ. This CDR3 is 16 amino acids long. V lost 4 bases to trimming and J lost 5 bases; unmatched junction nucleotides: 9. CDR3 sequence (DNA): TGTGCCAGCAGCTCAATCAACAGACTAGCGGACAATGAGCAGTTCTTC. As protein: CASSSINRLADNEQFF.

This rearrangement joins TRBV7-2 to TRBJ1-1, with D possibly being TRBD1 (5 bases). The length of the CDR3 is 13 residues. Germline CDR1 SGHTA, CDR2 FQGNSA. The V gene lost 1 base and the J gene lost 7 bases, with 10 bases spanning the gap. DNA of the CDR3: TGTGCCAGCAGCTTAGACAGGCTAAATGAAGCTTTCTTT. It specifies CASSLDRLNEAFF.

The chain uses TRBV11-2 and TRBJ2-1, with 10 bases aligning to TRBD2. The CDR3 has 16 residues. Germline CDR1 is SGHAT and CDR2 is FQNNGV. J was trimmed by 0 bases and V by 7 bases; bases with no gene match: 6. The CDR3 coding sequence is TGTGCCAGCAACCCACTAGCGGGGTCCTCCTACAATGAGCAGTTCTTC. Translating gives CASNPLAGSSYNEQFF. The complete variable domain, with remaining parts taken from reference TRBV11-2 and TRBJ2-1, reads EAGVAQSPRYKIIEKRQSVAFWCNPISGHATLYWYQQILGQGPKLLIQFQNNGVVDDSQLPKDRFSAERLKGVDSTLKIQPAKLEDSAVYLCASNPLAGSSYNEQFFGPGTRLTVL.

The chain links TRBV18 to TRBJ2-5; maybe TRBD2 (5 bases). From germline, CDR1 is KGHSH and CDR2 LQKENI. The length of the CDR3 is 14 residues. The V and J ends lost 0 bases and 5 bases respectively, with 10 bases between them. The CDR3 nucleotides read TGTGCCAGCTCACCACCTTCTAGCAGGGAGACCCAGTACTTC. As protein: CASSPPSSRETQYF.